This T cell receptor beta chain was identified in a study of blood T cell repertoires in COVID-19. In the study overall: Collection of acute and convalescent COVID-19 samples took place in the United States, Italy and Spain.

Clones were sequenced by immunoSEQ multiplex PCR, and TCRdb holds only the in-frame ones, with some missing. Here the sample spans about 81,000 clones, approximately 84% being singletons. The CDR3 is 16 amino acids. V was clipped by 5 bases and J by 5 bases; unmatched bases: 11. Germline assignment: CDR1 SGHAT and CDR2 FQNNGV. This chain connects TRBV11-2 to TRBJ2-5; TRBD1 agrees at 10 bases. The sequenced sample was peripheral blood. This TCR was recovered from a human donor in a cohort sampled during active COVID-19. In DNA form, the CDR3 reads TGTGCCAGCAGCCGCGAGGGACAGGGGATTGGTGAGACCCAGTACTTC. Protein sequence: CASSREGQGIGETQYF.